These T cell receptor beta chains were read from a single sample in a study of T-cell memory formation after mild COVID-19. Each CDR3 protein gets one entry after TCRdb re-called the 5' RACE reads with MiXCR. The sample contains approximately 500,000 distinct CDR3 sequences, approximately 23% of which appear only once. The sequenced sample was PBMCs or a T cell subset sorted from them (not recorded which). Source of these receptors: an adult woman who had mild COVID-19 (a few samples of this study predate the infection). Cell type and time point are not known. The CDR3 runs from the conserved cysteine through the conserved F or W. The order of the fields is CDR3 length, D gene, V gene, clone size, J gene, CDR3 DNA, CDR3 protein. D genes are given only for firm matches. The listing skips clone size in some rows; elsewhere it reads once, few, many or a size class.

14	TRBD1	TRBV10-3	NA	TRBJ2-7	TGTGCCATCAGTGAGGGACAGGGTGTGGGAGAGCAGTACTTC	CAISEGQGVGEQYF
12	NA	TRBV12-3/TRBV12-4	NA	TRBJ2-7	TGTGCCAGCACCAGGGGTCTCTACGAGCAGTACTTC	CASTRGLYEQYF
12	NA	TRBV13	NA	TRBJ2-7	TGTGCCAGCAGCGCAGGAGGGTGGGAGCAGTACTTC	CASSAGGWEQYF
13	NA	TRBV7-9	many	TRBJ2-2	TGTGCCAGCAGTTTACAGGGAAGCGGGGAGCTGTTTTTT	CASSLQGSGELFF
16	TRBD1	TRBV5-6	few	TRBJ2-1	TGTGCCAGCAGCGGGGGTGGGGACAGGGGATACAATGAGCAGTTCTTC	CASSGGGDRGYNEQFF
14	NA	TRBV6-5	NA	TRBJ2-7	TGTGCCAGCAGTTACTTCCAGGGGCGAGACGAGCAGTACTTC	CASSYFQGRDEQYF
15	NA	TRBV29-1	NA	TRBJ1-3	TGCAGCGTTGAAGCCCTGACCCCCTCTGGAAACACCATATATTTT	CSVEALTPSGNTIYF
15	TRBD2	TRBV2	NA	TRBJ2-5	TGTGCCAGCCAGTGGACTAGCGGTATACAAGAGACCCAGTACTTC	CASQWTSGIQETQYF
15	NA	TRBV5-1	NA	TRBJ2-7	TGCGCCAGCAGCCCCCAACGGACTCTTCCCTACGAGCAGTACTTC	CASSPQRTLPYEQYF
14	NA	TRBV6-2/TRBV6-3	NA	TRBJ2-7	TGTGCCACCTCAACAGCTCCCACCCTATACGAGCAGTACTTC	CATSTAPTLYEQYF
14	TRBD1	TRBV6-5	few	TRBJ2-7	TGTGCCAGCAGTCGAGGACAGGGGAACTACGAGCAGTACTTC	CASSRGQGNYEQYF
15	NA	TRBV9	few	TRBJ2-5	TGTGCCAGCAGCGTAGGGGGGGGCGGTGAGGAGACCCAGTACTTC	CASSVGGGGEETQYF
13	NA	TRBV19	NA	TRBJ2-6	TGTGCCAGTCTGAGGGCTGGGGCCAACGTCCTGACTTTC	CASLRAGANVLTF
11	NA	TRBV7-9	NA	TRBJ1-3	TGTGCCAGCGGGTCTGGAAACACCATATATTTT	CASGSGNTIYF
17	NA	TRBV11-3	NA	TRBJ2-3	TGTGCCAGCAGCCCTCCCGGGGTAGCGGCCTCCACAGATACGCAGTATTTT	CASSPPGVAASTDTQYF
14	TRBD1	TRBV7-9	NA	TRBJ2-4	TGTGCCAGCAGCTCTCGGACAGGGGCAAACATTCAGTACTTC	CASSSRTGANIQYF
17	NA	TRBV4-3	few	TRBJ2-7	TGCGCCAGCAGCCAGGAGACCCCCACGGGCGGCTCCTACGAGCAGTACTTC	CASSQETPTGGSYEQYF
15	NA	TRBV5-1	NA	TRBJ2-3	TGCGCCAGCAGCTTCATGCAGTTATCAGTAGATACGCAGTATTTT	CASSFMQLSVDTQYF
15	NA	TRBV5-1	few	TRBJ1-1	TGCGCCAGCAGCTTCTCTGCGTCCTCTTCTGGGGAAGCTTTCTTT	CASSFSASSSGEAFF
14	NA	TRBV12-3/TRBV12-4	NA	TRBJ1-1	TGTGCCAGCAGTTTACAGGCGAGGGGGACTGAAGCTTTCTTT	CASSLQARGTEAFF
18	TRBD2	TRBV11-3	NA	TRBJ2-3	TGTGCCAGCAGCTCCCCAATCGGACTAGCGGGGACCACAGATACGCAGTATTTT	CASSSPIGLAGTTDTQYF
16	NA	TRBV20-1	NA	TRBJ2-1	TGCAGTGCTCCCTGGGTGTTGGGGCCGGGGTACAATGAGCAGTTCTTC	CSAPWVLGPGYNEQFF
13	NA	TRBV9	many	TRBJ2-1	TGTGCCAGCAGCGTAGACGATTCCAATGAGCAGTTCTTC	CASSVDDSNEQFF
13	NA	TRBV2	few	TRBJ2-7	TGTGCCACCACGGGGCAGGGCCCTTACGAGCAGTACTTC	CATTGQGPYEQYF
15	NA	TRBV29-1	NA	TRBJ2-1	TGCAGCGTTGTCCCCTCCCAGGTAGCTTACAATGAGCAGTTCTTC	CSVVPSQVAYNEQFF
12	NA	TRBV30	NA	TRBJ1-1	TGTGCCTGGAACAGGGAAAGCACTGAAGCTTTCTTT	CAWNRESTEAFF
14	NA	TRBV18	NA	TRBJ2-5	TGTGCCAGCTCACCCGGACTGGGGTTTGAGACCCAGTACTTC	CASSPGLGFETQYF